This T cell receptor beta chain was captured by sequencing in a study of shared clonotypes between healthy human individuals. TCRdb's copy holds only in-frame clones and misses some; the assay was immunoSEQ multiplex PCR. The sample holds roughly 530,000 clones, less than 96% seen once. Germline V gives CDR1 LNHDA, CDR2 SQIVND (reference sequence). CDR3 length equals 14 residues. J gave up 1 base and V 10 bases, and 7 bases lay outside the gene matches. Sequenced sample: naive CD4+ T cells sorted from blood. Subset meaning: CD45RA+ positively selected. The rearrangement uses TRBV19 and TRBJ2-7, with 10 bases fitting TRBD1. The source is a woman under 40 in good health. The CDR3: CATEPGQGSYEQYF. DNA of the CDR3: TGTGCCACCGAACCGGGACAGGGGTCCTACGAGCAGTACTTC.